A single sample gave rise to the 14 T cell receptor beta chains below, sequenced in a study of CD8 T cells in Susac syndrome. Reverse transcription of roughly 0.5 to 1 ug RNA was carried out with random hexamers. One entry per CDR3 protein results from TCRdb running MiXCR on the immunoSEQ multiplex PCR reads. Of roughly 150,000 distinct CDR3 sequences in the sample, approximately 93% were seen once. The sequencing input was CD8+ T cells from PBMCs. The receptors shown here come from a human donor with multiple sclerosis.

This chain uses TRBV19 with TRBJ2-5; weak D call: TRBD1 (6 bases). This CDR3 has 14 amino acids. Germline CDR1 reads LNHDA; CDR2 reads SQIVND (reference sequence). V lost 2 bases and J lost 1, with 8 bases in between. CDR3: CASSIQGPQETQYF. The CDR3 DNA reads as TGTGCCAGTAGTATACAGGGGCCCCAAGAGACCCAGTACTTC.

This clonotype was counted a single time. This sequence joins TRBV9 and TRBJ1-1; 9 bases are shared with TRBD1. Germline V gene lookup returns CDR1 SGDLS and CDR2 YYNGEE. The CDR3 length is 15 residues. V dropped 2 bases and J dropped 4; count of bases not matched to a gene: 6. This chain's CDR3 is CASSVGGTGSTEAFF. The CDR3 region has the DNA TGTGCCAGCAGCGTTGGGGGGACAGGGTCCACTGAAGCTTTCTTT.

This chain uses TRBV20-1 with TRBJ1-6; 10 positions agree with TRBD1. CDR1 DFQATT and CDR2 SNEGSKA come from the germline V gene (reference sequence). V was pared by 1 base and J by 9 bases, with 6 bases of the junction left unmatched. This CDR3 is 15 amino acids long. In DNA, the CDR3 is TGCAGTGCTAGAGGCGGGACAGGGGAGTCTTCACCCCTCCACTTT. Amino acid sequence: CSARGGTGESSPLHF.

The rearrangement uses TRBV12-5 and TRBJ2-3, with D hard to call. Germline V CDR1 and CDR2: LGHNT, FRNRAP. Trimming took 5 bases from V and 0 from J, leaving 6 bases between them. The length of the CDR3 is 13 residues. This chain's CDR3 is CASGTTSTDTQYF. For the CDR3, the DNA is TGTGCTAGTGGTACAACTAGCACAGATACGCAGTATTTT.

This chain joins TRBV13 and TRBJ2-5; TRBD2 agrees at 12 bases. Germline lookup yields CDR1 PRHDT and CDR2 FYEKMQ (reference sequence). The length of the CDR3 is 15 residues. With 7 bases clipped from V and 4 bases from J, the junction kept 7 bases outside the gene matches. Here the CDR3 DNA reads TGTGCCAGCAACCCGACTAGCGGGGGAGGAGAGACCCAGTACTTC. Protein sequence: CASNPTSGGGETQYF.

The chain is built from TRBV7-9 and TRBJ2-6; TRBD1 aligns across 9 bases. The CDR3 is made up of 17 amino acids. CDR1 and CDR2 from the germline V gene are SEHNR and FQNEAQ (reference sequence). V gave up 10 bases and J gave up 2 bases; unmatched junction bases: 12. The CDR3 loop is CANLGTGKVAGANVLTF. The CDR3 DNA reads as TGTGCCAACCTAGGGACAGGGAAGGTAGCTGGGGCCAACGTCCTGACTTTC.

The chain carries TRBV25-1 and TRBJ1-4; tentative D call: TRBD1 (5 bases). The germline V and J ends were trimmed by 6 bases and 4 bases, with 12 bases remaining between them. The CDR3 sequence is 14 residues long. Germline-derived CDR1 and CDR2 are MGHDK and SYGVNS. The CDR3 nucleotides are TGTGCCAGCAGACCCTTGGGGGGTAATGAAAAACTGTTTTTT. As protein: CASRPLGGNEKLFF.

The chain uses TRBV23-1 and TRBJ2-7; 8 nucleotides line up with TRBD1. TRBV23-1 is designated an ORF whose function remains uncertain. V shed 2 bases and J 3 bases; nucleotides not matched to a gene: 12. The length of the CDR3 is 17 residues. The CDR3 DNA reads as TGCGCCAGCAGTCAACCCGGCCCTGGACAGGGCAACTACGAGCAGTACTTC. Encoded protein: CASSQPGPGQGNYEQYF.

The chain recombines TRBV20-1 with TRBJ2-3; tentative D call: TRBD2 (6 bases). CDR1 is DFQATT, CDR2 SNEGSKA, per germline (reference sequence). The CDR3 contains 15 residues. V dropped 7 bases and J dropped 0 bases, with 17 bases sitting between them. The CDR3 loop is CSVLLAGTSTDTQYF. CDR3 nucleotides: TGCAGTGTACTCCTGGCGGGGACCAGCACAGATACGCAGTATTTT.

This clonotype was recorded once. The chain employs TRBV29-1 and TRBJ1-2; D remains ambiguous. The germline CDR1 and CDR2 sequences are SQVTM and ANQGSEA. V was cut by 0 bases and J by 3 bases, with 14 bases left in between. The CDR3 is 15 residues long. The DNA of the CDR3 is TGCAGCGTTGAAGAGGCAAGGGAGCTTCACTATGGCTACACCTTC. It is translated as CSVEEARELHYGYTF.

The chain is built from TRBV20-1 and TRBJ1-5; 7 bases are shared with TRBD1. The CDR3 length is 15 residues. The ends lost 5 bases at V and 1 base at J; junction bases unmatched: 8. Germline CDR1 and CDR2: DFQATT and SNEGSKA (reference sequence). As DNA, the CDR3 is TGCAGTGCTGGAAGGACACAGGGGAGCAATCAGCCCCAGCATTTT. It specifies CSAGRTQGSNQPQHF.

The rearrangement joins TRBV11-2 to TRBJ2-7; possibly TRBD1 or TRBD2 for D (6 bases each). The V gene's germline CDR1 is SGHAT and CDR2 FQNNGV. This CDR3 comprises 13 residues. The V end lost 5 bases, the J end lost 5 bases, and 13 bases lay between the germline ends. The CDR3 sequence: CASSGGGKHEQYF. The CDR3 DNA reads TGTGCCAGCAGCGGAGGGGGAAAACACGAGCAGTACTTC.

In this sample, this clonotype turned up once. V and J are TRBV29-1 and TRBJ2-3; D is unclear. The length of the CDR3 is 13 residues. The germline gives CDR1 SQVTM, CDR2 ANQGSEA. Trimming pared 7 bases from V and 0 bases from J, leaving 11 bases between. The CDR3 loop reads CSALTTSTDTQYF. CDR3 DNA sequence: TGCAGCGCACTGACAACCAGCACAGATACGCAGTATTTT.

This sequence joins TRBV14 and TRBJ2-2; 7 bases map to TRBD1. This CDR3 has 18 amino acids. Germline CDR1 SGHDN, CDR2 FVKESK. The ends lost 0 bases at V and 7 bases at J; junction bases unmatched: 14. The DNA for the CDR3 is TGTGCCAGCAGCCAAGATCTCCCACAGGGGATCGTTGACGGGGAGCTGTTTTTT. Protein sequence: CASSQDLPQGIVDGELFF.